This TCR beta chain stems from a study of graft-versus-host responses after intestinal transplantation. Looking at the study overall: The study gave all recipients anti-thymocyte globulin induction, then tacrolimus and steroids for 2 to 3 years.

V dropped 11 bases and J dropped 1; count of bases not matched to a gene: 5. The germline V gene encodes CDR1 SNHLY and CDR2 FYNNEI. CDR3 length: 13 amino acids. Findings and caveats of the study: Researchers found peak circulating GvH clone levels linked to early post-transplant HvG declines.

Data came from immunoSEQ multiplex PCR; TCRdb stores just in-frame clones and leaves some out. Counted here are 88,000 or so clones, almost 90% occurring once; the ten biggest clones make up over 0.1%. To note about this clone: What it binds is not known.

The chain joins TRBV2 to TRBJ1-5, with 7 bases identical to TRBD1. This receptor was taken from a human donor who received an intestinal transplant. Sequencing used unstimulated CD4+ T cells sorted from spleen or lymph node cells, obtained before intestinal transplant. The DNA of the CDR3 is TGTGCCGGAGGACAGGCGAGCAATCAGCCCCAGCATTTT. The encoded protein is CAGGQASNQPQHF.